This T cell receptor beta chain emerged from a study of OX40 agonist ivuxolimab in advanced cancers. Study information: Among those enrolled, mean age was about 63 years (range about 23 to 79) and 82.7% were male. A partial response was reached by three patients: one with hepatocellular carcinoma and two with cutaneous melanoma.

Findings and caveats of the study: Low normalized T-cell clonal expansion also characterized some of the nonresponders. What antigens the expanded peripheral T cells recognized was never established.

The V gene's germline CDR1 is SGHRS and CDR2 YFSETQ. Losses at the gene ends were 9 bases for V and 6 bases for J; bases not matched to a gene: 10. The CDR3 is 14 residues long. A remark on this clone: Its antigen is undetermined.

Clones were sequenced by immunoSEQ multiplex PCR, and TCRdb holds only the in-frame ones, with some missing. The sample carries approximately 90,000 clones, 87% recorded once. The TCR comes from an adult with an advanced solid tumor such as melanoma, head and neck, liver or kidney cancer. V is TRBV5-1 and J is TRBJ2-1, with TRBD1 matching over 9 bases. The source material was CD4+ or CD8+ T cells sorted from blood, sampled in a trial of the OX40 agonist ivuxolimab. Here the CDR3 reads CATQPGQGPNEQFF. CDR3 DNA: TGCGCCACCCAACCGGGACAGGGACCCAATGAGCAGTTCTTC.